This is a list of T cell receptor beta chains from one sample in a study of blood T cell repertoires in COVID-19. Method: immunoSEQ multiplex PCR; TCRdb's copy keeps in-frame clones and lacks some. The table shows fewer than 25,000 clones, with roughly 90% occurring only once. Material for sequencing was peripheral blood. The receptors were gathered from a human donor with acute or convalescent COVID-19. The donor label of this sample is uncertain. CDR3s include the opening cysteine and the closing phenylalanine or tryptophan. Each record gives: D gene, clone size, J gene, V gene, CDR3 protein, CDR3 DNA. The D gene is left open where the match is weak. Expanded clones are given a class, and other clones once, few, many or no size at all.

NA,NA,TRBJ1-2,TRBV27,CASSFRRANYGYTF,TGTGCCAGCAGTTTTCGCCGCGCTAACTATGGCTACACCTTC
NA,NA,TRBJ2-3,TRBV11-2,CASSLYAGSTDTQYF,TGTGCCAGCAGCTTATATGCGGGGAGCACAGATACGCAGTATTTT
TRBD2,NA,TRBJ2-5,TRBV19,CASTASGGNQETQYF,TGTGCCAGTACCGCTAGCGGGGGGAATCAAGAGACCCAGTACTTC
TRBD2,NA,TRBJ2-3,TRBV5-1,CASHEREDTDTQYF,TGCGCCAGCCACGAGCGGGAGGACACAGATACGCAGTATTTT
TRBD1,NA,TRBJ1-6,TRBV19,CASANTGVNSPLHF,TGTGCCAGTGCAAATACAGGGGTAAATTCACCCCTCCACTTT
NA,NA,TRBJ1-2,TRBV7-9,CASRHGGQGYGYTF,TGTGCCAGCAGACACGGGGGGCAGGGGTATGGCTACACCTTC
TRBD1,few,TRBJ2-7,TRBV4-1,CASSQIGRGREQYF,TGCGCCAGCAGCCAGATTGGCAGGGGGCGTGAGCAGTACTTC
TRBD2,NA,TRBJ2-1,TRBV5-4,CASSPGGRDNEQFF,TGTGCCAGCAGCCCCGGGGGGAGGGACAATGAGCAGTTCTTC
TRBD2,NA,TRBJ2-1,TRBV19,CASSITSGGPSSYNEQFF,TGTGCCAGTAGTATCACTAGCGGGGGGCCCTCCTCCTACAATGAGCAGTTCTTC
TRBD1,NA,TRBJ2-6,TRBV19,CASSLPGQGFRGANVLTF,TGTGCCAGTAGTTTACCGGGACAGGGTTTCCGTGGGGCCAACGTCCTGACTTTC
NA,NA,TRBJ1-1,TRBV5-5,CASSPRGLGTEAFF,TGTGCCAGCAGCCCCCGTGGGCTGGGTACTGAAGCTTTCTTT
TRBD1,few,TRBJ2-7,TRBV14,CASSQEGQGSYEQYF,TGTGCCAGCAGCCAAGAAGGACAGGGGTCGTACGAGCAGTACTTC
TRBD2,NA,TRBJ2-7,TRBV12-3/TRBV12-4,CASSRAGGYEQYF,TGTGCCAGCAGTCGTGCGGGGGGCTACGAGCAGTACTTC
TRBD2,NA,TRBJ2-3,TRBV15,CATRLAGDTDTQYF,TGTGCCACCAGACTAGCGGGGGACACAGATACGCAGTATTTT
NA,NA,TRBJ1-1,TRBV11-2,CASSATGNYRAFF,TGTGCCAGCAGCGCTACAGGGAATTATAGAGCTTTCTTT
NA,NA,TRBJ2-5,TRBV10-1,CASSETSETQYF,TGCGCCAGCAGTGAGACTAGCGAGACCCAGTACTTC
NA,once,TRBJ1-1,TRBV4-3,CASSQDPAGRTEAFF,TGCGCCAGCAGCCAAGATCCGGCAGGGAGGACTGAAGCTTTCTTT
NA,NA,TRBJ1-2,TRBV2,CASKSSWVGGYTF,TGTGCCAGCAAGAGTAGCTGGGTCGGTGGCTACACCTTC
TRBD1,NA,TRBJ2-1,TRBV18,CASSPSGTGYNEQFF,TGTGCCAGCTCACCGTCGGGGACAGGCTACAATGAGCAGTTCTTC
NA,NA,TRBJ2-5,TRBV3-1/TRBV3-2,CASSQDSRGLWETQYF,TGTGCCAGCAGCCAAGACTCCAGGGGATTGTGGGAGACCCAGTACTTC
NA,NA,TRBJ2-7,TRBV7-3,CASSSSPSGQHEQYF,TGTGCCAGCAGCTCGTCCCCCAGCGGCCAACACGAGCAGTACTTC
NA,NA,TRBJ1-5,TRBV4-2,CASSHNIDSNQPQHF,TGTGCCAGCAGCCATAACATTGATAGCAATCAGCCCCAGCATTTT
TRBD2,NA,TRBJ2-1,TRBV5-1,CASSSFPGLAKNEQFF,TGCGCCAGCAGCTCATTCCCGGGACTAGCGAAGAATGAGCAGTTCTTC
TRBD1,NA,TRBJ2-7,TRBV7-3,CASSSGQGNEQYF,TGTGCCAGCAGCTCTGGACAGGGCAACGAGCAGTACTTC
TRBD2,NA,TRBJ2-1,TRBV11-3,CASSLAGTSGTSRNEQFF,TGTGCCAGCAGCTTAGCAGGGACTAGCGGGACGTCCCGCAATGAGCAGTTCTTC
NA,NA,TRBJ2-7,TRBV13,CASSLRGRASEQYF,TGTGCCAGCAGCTTACGGGGAAGGGCCTCTGAGCAGTACTTC
NA,NA,TRBJ1-3,TRBV7-8,CASSIQGTGNTIYF,TGTGCCAGCAGCATCCAGGGAACCGGAAACACCATATATTTT
TRBD2,NA,TRBJ2-2,TRBV7-3,CASSPRAGGTGELFF,TGTGCCAGCAGCCCACGGGCGGGAGGCACCGGGGAGCTGTTTTTT
TRBD1,NA,TRBJ2-1,TRBV24-1,CATSDPPGQGMRNEQFF,TGTGCCACCAGTGATCCACCGGGACAGGGTATGAGGAATGAGCAGTTCTTC
NA,NA,TRBJ2-3,TRBV7-8,CASSLGTRGDTQYF,TGTGCCAGCAGCTTAGGAACTCGCGGAGATACGCAGTATTTT
NA,NA,TRBJ2-7,TRBV7-2,CASSLTGTQKLIYEQYF,TGTGCCAGCAGCTTGACCGGGACACAAAAATTGATCTACGAGCAGTACTTC
NA,NA,TRBJ2-1,TRBV6-5,CASSLGSAGLDEQFF,TGTGCCAGCAGCCTCGGGAGTGCCGGGCTTGATGAGCAGTTCTTC
NA,NA,TRBJ1-1,TRBV2,CASSDIRAPTSEAFF,TGTGCCAGCAGCGATATCAGGGCCCCAACATCTGAAGCTTTCTTT
NA,NA,TRBJ2-5,TRBV5-1,CASSFERETQYF,TGCGCCAGCAGCTTCGAGAGAGAGACCCAGTACTTC
NA,NA,TRBJ2-3,TRBV4-2,CASSLYSGTDTQYF,TGTGCCAGCAGCCTCTATTCCGGGACAGATACGCAGTATTTT
NA,NA,TRBJ2-3,TRBV6-5,CASSSGYGLDTQYF,TGTGCCAGCAGTTCGGGGTATGGCCTGGATACGCAGTATTTT
TRBD1,NA,TRBJ2-7,TRBV14,CASSRTDGQGSYEQYF,TGTGCCAGCAGCCGCACCGACGGACAGGGTTCCTACGAGCAGTACTTC
TRBD1,few,TRBJ1-5,TRBV6-5,CASIGTGYSNQPQHF,TGTGCCAGCATTGGGACAGGCTATAGCAATCAGCCCCAGCATTTT
TRBD2,NA,TRBJ2-2,TRBV11-3,CASSLFAGGDTGELFF,TGTGCCAGCAGCTTATTCGCGGGAGGGGACACCGGGGAGCTGTTTTTT
TRBD2,NA,TRBJ2-2,TRBV5-1,CASKFLAGGDTGELFF,TGCGCCAGCAAGTTCCTAGCGGGAGGAGACACCGGGGAGCTGTTTTTT
TRBD1,NA,TRBJ1-5,TRBV18,CASSRLPHSGGKDQPQHF,TGTGCCAGCTCACGATTACCGCATTCAGGGGGAAAGGACCAGCCCCAGCATTTT
TRBD2,NA,TRBJ2-4,TRBV7-2,CASSLTSGKNIQYF,TGTGCCAGCAGCTTAACTAGCGGCAAAAACATTCAGTACTTC
NA,NA,TRBJ2-2,TRBV6-1,CASSETAPGELFF,TGTGCCAGCAGTGAGACAGCTCCCGGGGAGCTGTTTTTT
NA,once,TRBJ2-7,TRBV21-1,CATEDCHEQYF,TGTGCCACCGAGGACTGCCACGAGCAGTACTTC
TRBD1,NA,TRBJ1-2,TRBV7-6,CASSSSGTDYGYTF,TGTGCCAGCAGCTCCTCCGGGACAGACTATGGCTACACCTTC
NA,NA,TRBJ1-6,TRBV15,CATSRVPTAYNSPLHF,TGTGCCACCAGCAGAGTTCCGACAGCCTATAATTCACCCCTCCACTTT
TRBD2,NA,TRBJ2-3,TRBV30,CAWSLGLAGGVDTQYF,TGTGCCTGGAGTCTTGGACTAGCGGGAGGCGTAGATACGCAGTATTTT
TRBD2,medium-sized,TRBJ2-7,TRBV11-1,CASSRLAGESSEQYF,TGTGCCAGCAGTCGTCTAGCGGGAGAGTCGTCCGAGCAGTACTTC
NA,NA,TRBJ2-5,TRBV5-4,CASSPGRVGGAIETQYF,TGTGCCAGCAGCCCCGGTAGGGTGGGGGGGGCCATCGAGACCCAGTACTTC
TRBD2,once,TRBJ2-7,TRBV9,CASSVGGTLLREQYF,TGTGCCAGCAGCGTCGGGGGGACCCTCTTACGGGAGCAGTACTTC
TRBD1,once,TRBJ2-7,TRBV2,CASSPSRGTAGEQYF,TGTGCCAGCAGCCCCTCCAGGGGGACAGCAGGCGAGCAGTACTTC
NA,NA,TRBJ2-7,TRBV19,CASRRAAGLGHEQYF,TGTGCCAGTAGGCGGGCCGCCGGTTTGGGCCACGAGCAGTACTTC